This is a list of T cell receptor beta chains from one sample in a study of neoadjuvant anti-PD-1 for oral cavity cancer. TCRdb keeps only in-frame clones here, not all; method: immunoSEQ multiplex PCR. The data contain approximately 13,000 clones, around 70% of them seen just once; the ten biggest clones take up 3% to 4%. Sequencing used PBMCs, obtained after nivolumab (anti-PD-1) treatment. These TCRs come from a person aged 35-79 years with oral cavity squamous cell carcinoma. Each CDR3 is given with its conserved first and last residue. A D gene is named only where the DNA matches it firmly.

d_call,v_call,j_call,cdr3_aa
.,TRBV6-4,TRBJ2-1,CASSPESGGSYNEQFF
TRBD2,TRBV5-5,TRBJ2-3,CASSIGTSGSRDTQYF
.,TRBV7-9,TRBJ2-7,CASGRQYEQYF
.,TRBV28,TRBJ2-7,CASSFTGGPEQYF
.,TRBV2,TRBJ2-5,CASRSSGTQETQYF
TRBD1,TRBV28,TRBJ1-2,CASSSTGAWGGYTF
.,TRBV7-6,TRBJ2-2,CASSSTVNTGELFF
.,TRBV19,TRBJ2-5,CASSTVLGQETQYF
.,TRBV6-1,TRBJ1-2,CASSESGLYGYTF
TRBD1,TRBV6-5,TRBJ1-3,CASSQQGTGNTIYF
TRBD1,TRBV27,TRBJ2-5,CASSFGQGEETQYF
.,TRBV5-5,TRBJ1-2,CASSLSGSAYTF
.,TRBV15,TRBJ1-4,CATSDRGTEKLFF
.,TRBV9,TRBJ1-5,CASSVDIRSNQPQHF
TRBD1,TRBV29-1,TRBJ1-2,CSVDEGAGVYGYTF
TRBD2,TRBV30,TRBJ2-5,CAWGGAPGLAGETQYF
.,TRBV19,TRBJ2-1,CATLPGAGQSSYNEQFF
.,TRBV7-9,TRBJ2-7,CASSLGATQQYF
TRBD2,TRBV15,TRBJ2-5,CATSRDQGLAVQETQYF
.,TRBV6-5,TRBJ2-1,CASSRAGEQFF
TRBD2,TRBV29-1,TRBJ2-1,CSVRPTSGNEQFF
.,TRBV7-9,TRBJ2-1,CASSLAGQIF
.,TRBV7-2,TRBJ2-7,CASSPFFERPYEQYF
.,TRBV14,TRBJ2-2,CASSFGGSNTGELFF
.,TRBV10-3,TRBJ2-2,CAISEGGELFF